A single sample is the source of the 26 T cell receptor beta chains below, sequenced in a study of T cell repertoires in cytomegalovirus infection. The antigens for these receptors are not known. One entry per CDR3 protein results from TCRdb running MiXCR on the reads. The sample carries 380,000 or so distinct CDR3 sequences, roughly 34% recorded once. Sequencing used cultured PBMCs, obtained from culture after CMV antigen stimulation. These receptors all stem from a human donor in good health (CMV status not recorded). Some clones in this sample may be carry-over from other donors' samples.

The CDR3 loop reads CATSLSGGNEKLFF. CDR3 bases: TGTGCCACCAGTCTGTCGGGGGGGAATGAAAAACTGTTTTTT. This rearrangement joins TRBV15 to TRBJ1-4; D is perhaps TRBD1 (5 bases). The CDR3 totals 14 residues. Germline loops: CDR1 LNHNV, CDR2 YYDKDF (reference sequence). V gave up 6 bases and J gave up 5 bases, with 13 bases separating them. The full variable domain, with the rest looked up from reference TRBV15 and TRBJ1-4, is DAMVIQNPRYQVTQFGKPVTLSCSQTLNHNVMYWYQQKSSQAPKLLFHYYDKDFNNEADTPDNFQSRRPNTSFCFLDIRSPGLGDTAMYLCATSLSGGNEKLFFGSGTQLSVL.

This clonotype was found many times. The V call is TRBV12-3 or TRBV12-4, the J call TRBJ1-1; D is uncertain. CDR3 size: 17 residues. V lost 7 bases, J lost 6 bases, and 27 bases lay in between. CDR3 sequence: CASTPGRRAKIWAEAFF. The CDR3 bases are TGTGCCAGCACCCCCGGTAGAAGGGCTAAAATTTGGGCTGAAGCTTTCTTT.

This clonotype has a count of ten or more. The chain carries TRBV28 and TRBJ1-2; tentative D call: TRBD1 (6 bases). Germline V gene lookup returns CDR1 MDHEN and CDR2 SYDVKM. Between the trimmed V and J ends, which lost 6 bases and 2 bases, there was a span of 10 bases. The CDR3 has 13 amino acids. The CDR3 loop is CASRTDRNYGYTF. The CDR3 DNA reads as TGTGCCAGCAGGACGGACAGAAACTATGGCTACACCTTC.

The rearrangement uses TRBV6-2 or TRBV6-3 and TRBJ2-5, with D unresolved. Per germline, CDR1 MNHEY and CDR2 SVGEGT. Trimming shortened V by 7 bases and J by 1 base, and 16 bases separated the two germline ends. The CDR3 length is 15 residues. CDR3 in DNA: TGTGCCAGCACCCCCTTAGGGCGGATCCAAGAGACCCAGTACTTC. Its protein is CASTPLGRIQETQYF.

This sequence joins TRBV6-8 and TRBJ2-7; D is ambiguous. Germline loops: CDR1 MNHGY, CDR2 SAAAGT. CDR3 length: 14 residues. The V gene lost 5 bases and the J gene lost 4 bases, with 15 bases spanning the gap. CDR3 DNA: TGTGCCAGCAGTCCACTTCCGGAGATTTACGAGCAGTACGTC. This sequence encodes CASSPLPEIYEQYV.

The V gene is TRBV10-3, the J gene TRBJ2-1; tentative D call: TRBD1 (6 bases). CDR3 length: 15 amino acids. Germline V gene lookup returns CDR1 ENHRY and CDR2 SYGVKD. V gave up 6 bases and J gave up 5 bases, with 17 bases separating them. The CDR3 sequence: CAIRKGTRGNNEQFF. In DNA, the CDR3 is TGTGCCATCAGAAAAGGGACAAGGGGGAACAATGAGCAGTTCTTC.

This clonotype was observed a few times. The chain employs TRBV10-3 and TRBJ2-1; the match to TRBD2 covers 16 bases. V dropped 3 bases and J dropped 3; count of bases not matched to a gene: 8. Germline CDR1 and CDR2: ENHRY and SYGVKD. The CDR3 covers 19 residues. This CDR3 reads CAISDPGTSGRAGYNEQFF. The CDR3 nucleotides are TGTGCCATCAGTGATCCCGGGACTAGCGGGAGGGCCGGCTACAATGAGCAGTTCTTC.

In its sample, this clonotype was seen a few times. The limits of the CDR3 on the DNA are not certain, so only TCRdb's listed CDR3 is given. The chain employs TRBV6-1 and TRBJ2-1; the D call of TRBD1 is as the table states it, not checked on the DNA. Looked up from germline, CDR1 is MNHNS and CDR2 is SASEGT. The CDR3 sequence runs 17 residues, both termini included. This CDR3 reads CASSTSGQGYDYNEQFF.

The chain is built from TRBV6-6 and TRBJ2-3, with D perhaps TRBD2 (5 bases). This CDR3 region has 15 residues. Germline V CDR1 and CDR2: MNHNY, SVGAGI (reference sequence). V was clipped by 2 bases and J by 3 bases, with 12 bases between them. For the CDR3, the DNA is TGTGCCAGCAGTTACGAGGGTTTCGGGACAGATACGCAGTATTTT. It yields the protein CASSYEGFGTDTQYF.

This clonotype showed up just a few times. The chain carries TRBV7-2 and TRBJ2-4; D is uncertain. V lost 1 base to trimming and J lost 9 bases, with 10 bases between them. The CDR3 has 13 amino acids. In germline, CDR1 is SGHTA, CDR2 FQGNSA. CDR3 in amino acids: CASSLEVVSIQYF. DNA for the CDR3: TGTGCCAGCAGCTTAGAGGTAGTGAGCATTCAGTACTTC.

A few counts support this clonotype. Written as DNA, the CDR3 is TGTGCCAGCAGCCGCGGACAGATAACCGGGGAGCTGTTTTTT. It yields the protein CASSRGQITGELFF. The chain joins TRBV7-2 to TRBJ2-2; perhaps TRBD1 as D (6 bases). CDR1 and CDR2 (germline): SGHTA, FQGNSA. V dropped 5 bases and J dropped 5 bases, with 12 bases sitting between them. The CDR3 totals 14 residues. The full variable domain, rest sourced from reference TRBV7-2 and TRBJ2-2, is GAGVSQSPSNKVTEKGKDVELRCDPISGHTALYWYRQSLGQGLEFLIYFQGNSAPDKSGLPSDRFSAERTGGSVSTLTIQRTQQEDSAVYLCASSRGQITGELFFGEGSRLTVL.

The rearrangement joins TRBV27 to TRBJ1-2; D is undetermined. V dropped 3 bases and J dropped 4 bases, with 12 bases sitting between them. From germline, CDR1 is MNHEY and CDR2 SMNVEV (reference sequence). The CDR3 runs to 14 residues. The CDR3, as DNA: TGTGCCAGCAGTTTGAAGGGTGCCAGCTATGGCTACACCTTC. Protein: CASSLKGASYGYTF.

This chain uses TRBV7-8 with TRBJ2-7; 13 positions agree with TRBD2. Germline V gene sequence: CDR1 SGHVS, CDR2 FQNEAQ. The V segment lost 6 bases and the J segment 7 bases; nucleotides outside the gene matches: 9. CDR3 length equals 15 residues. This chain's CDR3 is CASSTGLAGVQEQYF. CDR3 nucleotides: TGTGCCAGCAGTACTGGACTAGCGGGAGTACAGGAGCAGTACTTC.

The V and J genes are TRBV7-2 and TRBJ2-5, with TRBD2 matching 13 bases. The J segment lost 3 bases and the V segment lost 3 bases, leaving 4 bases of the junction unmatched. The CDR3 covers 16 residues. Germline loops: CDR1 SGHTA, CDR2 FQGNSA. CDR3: CASSFGLAGVKETQYF. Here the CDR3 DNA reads TGTGCCAGCAGCTTCGGACTAGCGGGAGTGAAAGAGACCCAGTACTTC.

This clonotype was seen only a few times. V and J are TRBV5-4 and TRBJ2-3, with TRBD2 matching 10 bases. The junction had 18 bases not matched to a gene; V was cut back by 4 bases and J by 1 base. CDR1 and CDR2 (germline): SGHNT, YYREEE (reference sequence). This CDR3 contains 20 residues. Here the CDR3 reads CASSRAVGTSAWSGTDTQYF. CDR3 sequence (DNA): TGTGCCAGCAGCCGTGCTGTCGGGACTAGCGCTTGGAGTGGCACAGATACGCAGTATTTT.

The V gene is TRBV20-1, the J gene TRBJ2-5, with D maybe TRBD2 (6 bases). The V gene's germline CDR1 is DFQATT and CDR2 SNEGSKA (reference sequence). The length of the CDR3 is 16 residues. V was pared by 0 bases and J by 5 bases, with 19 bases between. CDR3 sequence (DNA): TGCAGTGCTAGAGATCCCAGCGGGCATGGAATCGAGACCCAGTACTTC. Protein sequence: CSARDPSGHGIETQYF.

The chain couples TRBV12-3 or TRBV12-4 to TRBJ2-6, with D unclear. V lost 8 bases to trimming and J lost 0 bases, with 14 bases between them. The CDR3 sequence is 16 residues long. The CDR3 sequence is CASAIGTRSGANVLTF. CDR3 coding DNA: TGTGCCAGCGCGATAGGCACCCGCTCTGGGGCCAACGTCCTGACTTTC.

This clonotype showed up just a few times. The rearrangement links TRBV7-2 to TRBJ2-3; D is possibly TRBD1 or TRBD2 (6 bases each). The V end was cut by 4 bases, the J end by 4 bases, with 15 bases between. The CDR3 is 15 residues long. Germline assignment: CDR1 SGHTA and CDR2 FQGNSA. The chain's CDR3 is CASSSVSGGADTQYF. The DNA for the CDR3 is TGTGCCAGCAGCTCTGTATCCGGGGGCGCAGATACGCAGTATTTT. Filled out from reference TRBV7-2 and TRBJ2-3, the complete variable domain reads GAGVSQSPSNKVTEKGKDVELRCDPISGHTALYWYRQSLGQGLEFLIYFQGNSAPDKSGLPSDRFSAERTGGSVSTLTIQRTQQEDSAVYLCASSSVSGGADTQYFGPGTRLTVL.

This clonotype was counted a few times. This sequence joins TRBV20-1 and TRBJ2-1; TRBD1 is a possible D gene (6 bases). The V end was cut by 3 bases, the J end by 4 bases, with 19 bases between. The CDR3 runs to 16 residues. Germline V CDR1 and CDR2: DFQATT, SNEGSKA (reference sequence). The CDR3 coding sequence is TGCAGTGCTAGGAACAGGGCTGGTCTCGGGTACAATGAGCAGTTCTTC. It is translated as CSARNRAGLGYNEQFF.

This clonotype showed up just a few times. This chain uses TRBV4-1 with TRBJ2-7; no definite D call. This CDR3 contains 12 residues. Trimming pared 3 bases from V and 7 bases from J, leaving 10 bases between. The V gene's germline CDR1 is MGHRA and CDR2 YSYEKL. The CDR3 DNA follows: TGCGCCAGCAGCCATGCCAGTGGAGAGCAGTACTTC. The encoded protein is CASSHASGEQYF.

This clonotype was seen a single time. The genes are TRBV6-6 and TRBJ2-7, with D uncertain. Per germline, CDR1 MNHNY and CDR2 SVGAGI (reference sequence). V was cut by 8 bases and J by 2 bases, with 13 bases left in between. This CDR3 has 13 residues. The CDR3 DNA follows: TGTGCCAGCGCAGCGCGGATAGCCTACGAGCAGTACTTC. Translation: CASAARIAYEQYF.

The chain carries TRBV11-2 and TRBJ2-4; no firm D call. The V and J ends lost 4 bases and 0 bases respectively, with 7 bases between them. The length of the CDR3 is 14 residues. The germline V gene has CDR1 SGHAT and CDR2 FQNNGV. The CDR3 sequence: CASSSVIAKNIQYF. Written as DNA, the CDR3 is TGTGCCAGCAGCTCAGTAATAGCCAAAAACATTCAGTACTTC. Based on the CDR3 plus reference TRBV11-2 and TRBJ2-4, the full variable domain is EAGVAQSPRYKIIEKRQSVAFWCNPISGHATLYWYQQILGQGPKLLIQFQNNGVVDDSQLPKDRFSAERLKGVDSTLKIQPAKLEDSAVYLCASSSVIAKNIQYFGAGTRLSVL.

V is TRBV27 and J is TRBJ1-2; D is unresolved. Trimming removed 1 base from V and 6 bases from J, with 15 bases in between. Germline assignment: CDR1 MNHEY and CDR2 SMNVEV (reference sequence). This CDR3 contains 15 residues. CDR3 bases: TGTGCCAGCAGTTTATTTAAACCCTCCGCCGATGGCTACACCTTC. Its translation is CASSLFKPSADGYTF.

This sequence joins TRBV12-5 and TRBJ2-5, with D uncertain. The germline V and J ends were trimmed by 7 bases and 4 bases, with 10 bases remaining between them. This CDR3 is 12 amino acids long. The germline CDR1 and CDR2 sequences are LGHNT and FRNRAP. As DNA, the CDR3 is TGTGCTAGTGCCGGCGGTGGAGAGACCCAGTACTTC. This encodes CASAGGGETQYF.

CDR3 in amino acids: CASSAHRQSTEAFF. The CDR3 region has the DNA TGTGCCAGCAGTGCTCACCGACAGAGCACTGAAGCTTTCTTT. This rearrangement joins TRBV28 to TRBJ1-1, with a weak D call TRBD1 (5 bases). Trimming took 5 bases from V and 4 from J, leaving 14 bases between them. This CDR3 contains 14 residues. Germline CDR1 MDHEN, CDR2 SYDVKM.

The CDR3 reads CASTVGPETYNEQFF. The CDR3 DNA reads as TGTGCCAGCACCGTGGGTCCCGAAACCTACAATGAGCAGTTCTTC. The chain combines TRBV7-9 with TRBJ2-1; D unclear. Germline V gene sequence: CDR1 SEHNR, CDR2 FQNEAQ (reference sequence). This CDR3 has 15 residues. Trimming pared 7 bases from V and 2 bases from J, leaving 15 bases between.